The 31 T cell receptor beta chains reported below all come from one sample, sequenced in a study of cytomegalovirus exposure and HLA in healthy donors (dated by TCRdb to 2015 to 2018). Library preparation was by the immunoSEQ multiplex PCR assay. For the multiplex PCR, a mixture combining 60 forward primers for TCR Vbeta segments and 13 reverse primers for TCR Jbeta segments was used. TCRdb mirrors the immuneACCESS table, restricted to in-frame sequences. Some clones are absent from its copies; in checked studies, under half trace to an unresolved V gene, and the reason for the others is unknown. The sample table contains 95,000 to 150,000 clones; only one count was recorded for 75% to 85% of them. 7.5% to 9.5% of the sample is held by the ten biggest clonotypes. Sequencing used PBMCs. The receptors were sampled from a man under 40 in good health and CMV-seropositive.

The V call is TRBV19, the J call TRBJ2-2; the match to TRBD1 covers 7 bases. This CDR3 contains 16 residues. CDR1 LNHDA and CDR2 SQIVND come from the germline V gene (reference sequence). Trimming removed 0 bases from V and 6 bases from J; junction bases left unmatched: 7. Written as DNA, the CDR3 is TGTGCCAGTAGTATAGATTCGAGGCAGGGGGCCGGGGAGCTGTTTTTT. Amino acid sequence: CASSIDSRQGAGELFF.

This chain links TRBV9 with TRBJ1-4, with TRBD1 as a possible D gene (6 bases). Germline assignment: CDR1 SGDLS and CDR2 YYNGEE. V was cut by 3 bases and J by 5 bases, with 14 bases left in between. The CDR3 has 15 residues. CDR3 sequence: CASSASGTRNEKLFF. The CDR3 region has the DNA TGTGCCAGCAGCGCCAGCGGGACAAGGAATGAAAAACTGTTTTTT.

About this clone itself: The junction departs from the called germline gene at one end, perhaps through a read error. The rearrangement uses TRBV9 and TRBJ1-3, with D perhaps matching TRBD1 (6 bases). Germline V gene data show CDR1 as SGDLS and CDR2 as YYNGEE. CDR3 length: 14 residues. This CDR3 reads CTSSNRVTGNTIYF. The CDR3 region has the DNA TGTACCAGCTCAAACAGGGTTACTGGAAACACCATATATTTT.

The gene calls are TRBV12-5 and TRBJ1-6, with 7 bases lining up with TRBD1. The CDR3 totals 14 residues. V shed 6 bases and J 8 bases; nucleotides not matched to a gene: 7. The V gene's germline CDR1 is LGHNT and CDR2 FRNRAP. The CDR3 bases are TGTGCTAGTGGGACAGGGTCGCCCCATTCACCCCTCCACTTT. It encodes CASGTGSPHSPLHF.

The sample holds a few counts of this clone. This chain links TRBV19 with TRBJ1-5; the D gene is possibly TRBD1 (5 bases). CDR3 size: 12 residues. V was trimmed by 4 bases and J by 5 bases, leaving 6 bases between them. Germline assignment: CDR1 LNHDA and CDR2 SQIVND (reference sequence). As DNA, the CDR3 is TGTGCCAGTAGTACAGGGTATCAGCCCCAGCATTTT. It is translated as CASSTGYQPQHF.

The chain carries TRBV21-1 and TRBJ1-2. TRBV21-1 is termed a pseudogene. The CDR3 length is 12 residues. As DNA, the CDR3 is TGTGCCAGCAGCAAAGAGAGCGATGGCTACACCTTC. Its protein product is CASSKESDGYTF.

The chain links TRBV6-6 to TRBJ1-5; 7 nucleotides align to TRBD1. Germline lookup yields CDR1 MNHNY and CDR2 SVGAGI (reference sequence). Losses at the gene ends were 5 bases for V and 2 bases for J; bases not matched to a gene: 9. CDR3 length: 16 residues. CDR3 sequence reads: CASSQSRGNGNQPQHF. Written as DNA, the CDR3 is TGTGCCAGCAGTCAGAGCAGGGGGAATGGCAATCAGCCCCAGCATTTT.

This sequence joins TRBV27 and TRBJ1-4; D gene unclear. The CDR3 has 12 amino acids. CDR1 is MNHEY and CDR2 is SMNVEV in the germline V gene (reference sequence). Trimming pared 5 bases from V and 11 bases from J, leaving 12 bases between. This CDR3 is CASSPGGGKLFF. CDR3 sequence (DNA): TGTGCCAGCAGTCCCGGTGGAGGTAAACTGTTTTTT.

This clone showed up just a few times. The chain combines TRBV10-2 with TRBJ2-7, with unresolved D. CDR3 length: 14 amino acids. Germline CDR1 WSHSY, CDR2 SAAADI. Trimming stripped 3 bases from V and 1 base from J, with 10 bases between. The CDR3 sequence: CASSERVLSYEQYF. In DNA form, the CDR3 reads TGCGCCAGCAGTGAACGGGTTTTGTCCTACGAGCAGTACTTC.

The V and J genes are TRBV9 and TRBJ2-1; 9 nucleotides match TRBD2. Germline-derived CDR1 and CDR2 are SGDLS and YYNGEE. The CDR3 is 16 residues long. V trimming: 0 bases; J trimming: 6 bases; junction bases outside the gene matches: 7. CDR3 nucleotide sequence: TGTGCCAGCAGCGTAGTAGCCAGCGGGGGGAGCAATGAGCAGTTCTTC. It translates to CASSVVASGGSNEQFF. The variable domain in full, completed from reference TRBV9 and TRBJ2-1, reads DSGVTQTPKHLITATGQRVTLRCSPRSGDLSVYWYQQSLDQGLQFLIQYYNGEERAKGNILERFSAQQFPDLHSELNLSSLELGDSALYFCASSVVASGGSNEQFFGPGTRLTVL.

DNA of the CDR3: TGTGCCAGCAGAGCTAGCGGGAGCCCCAATGAGCAGTTCTTC. Amino acid sequence: CASRASGSPNEQFF. V gene TRBV6-1 combines with J gene TRBJ2-1; TRBD2 matches at 10 bases. The germline CDR1 and CDR2 sequences are MNHNS and SASEGT. This CDR3 spans 14 amino acids. Unmatched junction bases numbered 5, after V lost 6 bases and J lost 6 bases.

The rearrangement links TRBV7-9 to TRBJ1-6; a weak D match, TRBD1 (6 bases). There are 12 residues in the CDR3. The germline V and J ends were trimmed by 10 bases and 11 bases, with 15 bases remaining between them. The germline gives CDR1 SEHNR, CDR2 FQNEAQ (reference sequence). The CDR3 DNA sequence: TGTGCCACCACGACAGGAAATGCACCCCTCCACTTT. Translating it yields CATTTGNAPLHF.

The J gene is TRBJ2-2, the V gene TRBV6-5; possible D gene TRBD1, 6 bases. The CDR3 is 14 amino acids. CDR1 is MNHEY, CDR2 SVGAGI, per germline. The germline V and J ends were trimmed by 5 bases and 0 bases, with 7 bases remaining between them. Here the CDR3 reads CASSTGTNTGELFF. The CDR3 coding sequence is TGTGCCAGCAGTACAGGGACGAACACCGGGGAGCTGTTTTTT.

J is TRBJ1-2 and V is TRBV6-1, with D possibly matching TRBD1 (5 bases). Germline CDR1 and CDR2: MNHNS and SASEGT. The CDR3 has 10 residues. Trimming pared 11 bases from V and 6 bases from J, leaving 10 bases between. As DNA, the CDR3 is TGTGCCGCCTACAGGAATGGCTACACCTTC. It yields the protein CAAYRNGYTF.

In nucleotides, the CDR3 is TGTGCCAGCAGTGAGGGTCGGACCCATGAAAAACTGTTTTTT. Amino acids: CASSEGRTHEKLFF. The chain couples TRBV6-5 to TRBJ1-4; D is uncertain. Deletions cut 5 bases from V and 6 bases from J, with 13 bases between. The germline V gene has CDR1 MNHEY and CDR2 SVGAGI. CDR3 length: 14 residues.

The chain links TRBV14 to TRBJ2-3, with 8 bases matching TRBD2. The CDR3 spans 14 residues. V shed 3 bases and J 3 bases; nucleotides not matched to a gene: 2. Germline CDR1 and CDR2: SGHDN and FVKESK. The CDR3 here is CASSHRGGTDTQYF. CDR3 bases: TGTGCCAGCAGCCACCGGGGGGGAACAGATACGCAGTATTTT.

CDR3 sequence (DNA): TGTGCCAGCAGCTTACGGAATAGCGGGGGTGAGACCCAGTACTTC. It is translated as CASSLRNSGGETQYF. The V and J genes are TRBV11-2 and TRBJ2-5; 9 positions agree with TRBD2. The CDR3 length is 15 residues. V trimming: 2 bases; J trimming: 5 bases; junction bases outside the gene matches: 6. Germline CDR1 reads SGHAT; CDR2 reads FQNNGV.

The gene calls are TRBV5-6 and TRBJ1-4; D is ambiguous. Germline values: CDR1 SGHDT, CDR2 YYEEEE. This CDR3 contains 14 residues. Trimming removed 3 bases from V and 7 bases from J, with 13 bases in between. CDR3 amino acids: CASSSRDSGEKLFF. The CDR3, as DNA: TGTGCCAGCAGCTCGCGGGATTCGGGTGAAAAACTGTTTTTT.

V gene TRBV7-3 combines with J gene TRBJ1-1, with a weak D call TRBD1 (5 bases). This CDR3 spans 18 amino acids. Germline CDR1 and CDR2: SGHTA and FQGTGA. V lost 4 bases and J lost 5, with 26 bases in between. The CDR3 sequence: CASSSRPGGRTEGTEAFF. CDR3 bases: TGTGCCAGCAGCTCCCGACCTGGGGGGAGGACGGAGGGAACTGAAGCTTTCTTT.

CDR3 region: CASSEAEGGGNQPQHF. The DNA for the CDR3 is TGTGCCAGCAGTGAAGCGGAAGGGGGCGGCAATCAGCCCCAGCATTTT. The chain is built from TRBV6-1 and TRBJ1-5; 7 bases line up with TRBD1. Unmatched junction bases numbered 4, after V lost 0 bases and J lost 2 bases. CDR3 length equals 16 residues. From germline, CDR1 is MNHNS and CDR2 SASEGT.

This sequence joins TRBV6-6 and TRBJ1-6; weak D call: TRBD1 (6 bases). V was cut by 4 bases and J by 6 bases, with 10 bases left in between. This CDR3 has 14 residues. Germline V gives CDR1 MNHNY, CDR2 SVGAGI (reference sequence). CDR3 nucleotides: TGTGCCAGCAGTTGGGACAACTTTAATTCACCCCTCCACTTT. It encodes CASSWDNFNSPLHF.

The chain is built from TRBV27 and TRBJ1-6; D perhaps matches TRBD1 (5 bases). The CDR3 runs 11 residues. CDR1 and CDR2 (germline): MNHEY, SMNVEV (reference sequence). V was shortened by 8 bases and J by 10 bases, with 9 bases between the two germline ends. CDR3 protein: CASGDWSPLHF. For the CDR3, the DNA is TGTGCCAGCGGGGACTGGTCACCCCTCCACTTT.

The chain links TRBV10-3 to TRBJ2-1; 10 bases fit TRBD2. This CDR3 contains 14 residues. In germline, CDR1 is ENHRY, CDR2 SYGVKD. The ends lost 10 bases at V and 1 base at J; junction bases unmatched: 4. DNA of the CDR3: TGTGCCACTAGCGGGGGACTTTCCTACAATGAGCAGTTCTTC. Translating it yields CATSGGLSYNEQFF.

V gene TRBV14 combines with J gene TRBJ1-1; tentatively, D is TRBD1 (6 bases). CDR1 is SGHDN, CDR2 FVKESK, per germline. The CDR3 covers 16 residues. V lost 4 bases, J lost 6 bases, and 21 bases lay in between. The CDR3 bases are TGTGCCAGCAGCCCCCTGGGACATCCCCTACGAGCTGAAGCTTTCTTT. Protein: CASSPLGHPLRAEAFF.

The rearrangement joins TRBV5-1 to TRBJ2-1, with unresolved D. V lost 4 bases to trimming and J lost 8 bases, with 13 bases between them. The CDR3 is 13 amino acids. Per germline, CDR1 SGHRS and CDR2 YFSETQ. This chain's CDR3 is CASSPPNADEQFF. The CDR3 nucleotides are TGCGCCAGCAGCCCCCCAAACGCGGATGAGCAGTTCTTC.

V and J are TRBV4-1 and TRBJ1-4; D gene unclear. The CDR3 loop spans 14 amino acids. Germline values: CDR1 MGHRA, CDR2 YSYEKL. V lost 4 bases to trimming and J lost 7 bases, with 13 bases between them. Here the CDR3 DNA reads TGCGCCAGCAGCCGCGGGCCACAGCCTGAAAAACTGTTTTTT. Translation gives CASSRGPQPEKLFF.

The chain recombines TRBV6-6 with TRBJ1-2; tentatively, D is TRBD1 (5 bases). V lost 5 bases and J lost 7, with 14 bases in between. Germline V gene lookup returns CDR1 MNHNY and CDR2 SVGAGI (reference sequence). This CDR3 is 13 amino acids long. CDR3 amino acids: CASSRTRTGGYTF. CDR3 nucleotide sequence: TGTGCCAGCAGTCGGACAAGAACGGGTGGCTACACCTTC.

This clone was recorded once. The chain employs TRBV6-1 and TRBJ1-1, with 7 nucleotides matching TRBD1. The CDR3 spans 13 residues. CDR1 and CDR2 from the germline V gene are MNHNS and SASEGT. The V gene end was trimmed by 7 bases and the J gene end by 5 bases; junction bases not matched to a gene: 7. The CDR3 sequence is CASMRGGGTEAFF. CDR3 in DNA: TGTGCCAGCATGAGAGGGGGCGGGACTGAAGCTTTCTTT.

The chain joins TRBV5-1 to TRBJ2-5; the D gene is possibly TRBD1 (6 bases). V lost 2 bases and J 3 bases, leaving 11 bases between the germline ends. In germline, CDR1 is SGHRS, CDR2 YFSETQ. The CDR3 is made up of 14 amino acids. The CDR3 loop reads CASSLSRQEETQYF. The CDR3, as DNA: TGCGCCAGCAGCTTAAGCCGACAGGAAGAGACCCAGTACTTC.

The CDR3 here is CASSYIRDRRTDTQYF. DNA of the CDR3: TGTGCCAGTAGTTATATCAGGGACAGGCGCACAGATACGCAGTATTTT. The rearrangement uses TRBV19 and TRBJ2-3; TRBD1 matches at 8 bases. V lost 5 bases to trimming and J lost 1 base; unmatched junction nucleotides: 8. The CDR3 is made up of 16 amino acids. Germline CDR1 LNHDA, CDR2 SQIVND (reference sequence).

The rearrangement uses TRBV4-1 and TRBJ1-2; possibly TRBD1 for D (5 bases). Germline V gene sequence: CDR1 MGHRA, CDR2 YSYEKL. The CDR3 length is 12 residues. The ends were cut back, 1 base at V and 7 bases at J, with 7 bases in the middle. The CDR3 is CASSQGGGGYTF. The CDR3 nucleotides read TGCGCCAGCAGCCAAGGGGGGGGTGGCTACACCTTC.